This T cell receptor (beta chain) stems from a study of blood T cell repertoires in COVID-19. Study in general: The United States, Italy and Spain provided the acute and convalescent COVID-19 samples. T cells, B-cell-depleted T cells, or PBMCs supplied cDNA or gDNA.

Original methodology: Reference gene primer amplification gave nucleated cell count estimates. The repertoire was sequenced with immunoSEQ multiplex PCR; TCRdb's copy has only in-frame clones and lacks some. For V, J and clone size, that table is used; D and trimming come from the DNA. The data show about 400,000 clones, around nine tenths seen once. The CDR3 runs 11 residues. The V gene end was trimmed by 8 bases and the J gene end by 8 bases; junction bases not matched to a gene: 3. Germline CDR1 and CDR2: MDHEN and SYDVKM. This clone showed up just once. The source is a human donor in a cohort sampled during active COVID-19. The chain is built from TRBV28 and TRBJ1-2, with 9 positions matching TRBD1. The sample was peripheral blood. The CDR3 sequence is CASLTGGGYTF. In nucleotides, the CDR3 is TGTGCCAGCCTGACAGGGGGGGGCTACACCTTC.